This T cell receptor beta chain was identified in a study of T-cell reconstitution after alpha-beta-depleted transplantation in children. Study-wide results and limits: At around two months after transplant, the alpha-beta T cells were reportedly derived from several hundred expanded clones that came from non-depleted graft cells.

TCRbeta library preparation incorporated unique molecular identifiers. TCRdb called the PCR reads again in MiXCR, with one record for every CDR3 protein. The sample shows about a million distinct CDR3 sequences, 25% to 35% of them seen only once. A word on this clonotype: Its antigen is unknown.

The input for sequencing was PBMCs, mostly from graft donor cells, taken 360 days after TCRalphabeta/CD19-depleted stem cell transplant. The receptor comes from a boy under three years old who had a stem cell transplant for SCID, so the T cells may come from the graft donor.

The CDR3 nucleotides read TGCGCCAGCAGCCAAAGACCGAACCGGGACAGGGACTCCTACGAGCAGTACTTC. Protein product: CASSQRPNRDRDSYEQYF. The rearrangement uses TRBV5-1 and TRBJ2-7; TRBD1 agrees at 9 bases. The germline V gene encodes CDR1 SGHRS and CDR2 YFSETQ. J lost 0 bases, V lost 4 bases, and 14 bases had no gene match. The CDR3 runs to 18 residues.